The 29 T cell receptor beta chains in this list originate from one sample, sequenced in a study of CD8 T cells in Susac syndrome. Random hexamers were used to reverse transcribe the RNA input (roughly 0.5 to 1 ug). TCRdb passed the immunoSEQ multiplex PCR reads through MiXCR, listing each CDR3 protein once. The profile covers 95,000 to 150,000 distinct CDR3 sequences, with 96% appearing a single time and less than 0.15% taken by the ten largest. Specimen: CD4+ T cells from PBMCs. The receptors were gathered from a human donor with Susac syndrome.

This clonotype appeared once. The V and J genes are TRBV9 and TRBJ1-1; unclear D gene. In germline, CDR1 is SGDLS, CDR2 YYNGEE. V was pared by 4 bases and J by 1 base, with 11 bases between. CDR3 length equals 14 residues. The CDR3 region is CASSPRRENTEAFF. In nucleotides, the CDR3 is TGTGCCAGCAGCCCTAGGAGGGAGAACACTGAAGCTTTCTTT.

The CDR3 spells CASSLTGQGAGNEQFF. CDR3 DNA sequence: TGTGCCAGCAGCTTAACGGGACAGGGGGCGGGGAATGAGCAGTTCTTC. This chain joins TRBV7-3 and TRBJ2-1; TRBD1 agrees at 12 bases. The germline gives CDR1 SGHTA, CDR2 FQGTGA. This CDR3 is built from 16 residues. The V gene end was trimmed by 0 bases and the J gene end by 7 bases; junction bases not matched to a gene: 4.

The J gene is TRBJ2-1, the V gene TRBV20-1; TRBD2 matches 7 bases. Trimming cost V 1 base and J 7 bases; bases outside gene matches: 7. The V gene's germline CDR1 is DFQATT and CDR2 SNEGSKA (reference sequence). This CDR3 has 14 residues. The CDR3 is CSARAGGSKNEQFF. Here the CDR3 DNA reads TGCAGTGCTAGAGCGGGCGGGAGTAAAAATGAGCAGTTCTTC.

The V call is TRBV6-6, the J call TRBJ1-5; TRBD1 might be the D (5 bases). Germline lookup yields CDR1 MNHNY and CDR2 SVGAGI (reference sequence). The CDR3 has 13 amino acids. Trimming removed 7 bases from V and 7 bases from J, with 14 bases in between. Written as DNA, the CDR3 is TGTGCCAGCACTCCTTGGGGGGACCAGCCCCAGCATTTT. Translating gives CASTPWGDQPQHF.

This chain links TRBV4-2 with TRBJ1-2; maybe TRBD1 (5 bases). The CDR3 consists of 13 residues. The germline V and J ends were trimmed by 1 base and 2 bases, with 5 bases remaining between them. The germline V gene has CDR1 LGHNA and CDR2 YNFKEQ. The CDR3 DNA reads TGTGCCAGCAGCCAAGGGGACAACTATGGCTACACCTTC. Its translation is CASSQGDNYGYTF.

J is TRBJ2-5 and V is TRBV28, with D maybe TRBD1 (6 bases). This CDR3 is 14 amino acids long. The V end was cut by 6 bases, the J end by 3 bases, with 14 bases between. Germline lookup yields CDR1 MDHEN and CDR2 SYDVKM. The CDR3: CASSTRGWEETQYF. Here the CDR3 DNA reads TGTGCCAGCAGCACCAGGGGCTGGGAAGAGACCCAGTACTTC.

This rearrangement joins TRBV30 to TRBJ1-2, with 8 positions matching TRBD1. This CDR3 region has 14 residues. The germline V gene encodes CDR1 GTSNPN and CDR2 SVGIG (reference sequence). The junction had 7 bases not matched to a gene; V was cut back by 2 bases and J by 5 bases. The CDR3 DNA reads TGTGCCTGGAGTCCGACAGGGGTCCGGTATGGCTACACCTTC. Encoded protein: CAWSPTGVRYGYTF.

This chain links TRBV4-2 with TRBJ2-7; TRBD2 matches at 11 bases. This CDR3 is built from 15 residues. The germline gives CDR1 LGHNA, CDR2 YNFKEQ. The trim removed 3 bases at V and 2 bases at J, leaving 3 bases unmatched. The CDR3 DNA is TGTGCCAGCAGCCAGCTAGCGGGAGGCCCCTACGAGCAGTACTTC. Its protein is CASSQLAGGPYEQYF.

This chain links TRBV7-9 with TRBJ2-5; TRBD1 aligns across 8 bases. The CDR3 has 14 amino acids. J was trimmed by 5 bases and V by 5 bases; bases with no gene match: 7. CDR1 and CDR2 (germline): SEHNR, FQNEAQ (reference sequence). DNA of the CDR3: TGTGCCAGCAGCCTAAAGGACAGGGCCGAGACCCAGTACTTC. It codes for CASSLKDRAETQYF.

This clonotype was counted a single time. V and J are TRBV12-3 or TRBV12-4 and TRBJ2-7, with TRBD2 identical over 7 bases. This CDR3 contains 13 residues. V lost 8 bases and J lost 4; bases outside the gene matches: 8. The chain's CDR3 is CASSKRERYEQYF. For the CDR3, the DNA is TGTGCCAGCTCCAAGCGGGAAAGGTACGAGCAGTACTTC.

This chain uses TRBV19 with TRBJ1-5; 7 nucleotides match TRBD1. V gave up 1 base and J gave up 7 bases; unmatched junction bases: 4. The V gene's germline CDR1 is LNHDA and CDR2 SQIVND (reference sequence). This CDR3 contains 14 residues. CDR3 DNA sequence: TGTGCCAGTAGTATAGGACAGGGAGGGCAGCCCCAGCATTTT. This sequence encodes CASSIGQGGQPQHF. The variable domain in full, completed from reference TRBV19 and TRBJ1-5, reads DGGITQSPKYLFRKEGQNVTLSCEQNLNHDAMYWYRQDPGQGLRLIYYSQIVNDFQKGDIAEGYSVSREKKESFPLTVTSAQKNPTAFYLCASSIGQGGQPQHFGDGTRLSIL.

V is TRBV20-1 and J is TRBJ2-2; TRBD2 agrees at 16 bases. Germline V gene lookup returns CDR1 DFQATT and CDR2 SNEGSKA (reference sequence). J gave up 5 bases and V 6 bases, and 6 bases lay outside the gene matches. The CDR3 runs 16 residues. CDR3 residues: CSAGGLAGGKTGELFF. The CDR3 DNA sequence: TGCAGTGCAGGGGGACTAGCGGGAGGGAAGACCGGGGAGCTGTTTTTT.

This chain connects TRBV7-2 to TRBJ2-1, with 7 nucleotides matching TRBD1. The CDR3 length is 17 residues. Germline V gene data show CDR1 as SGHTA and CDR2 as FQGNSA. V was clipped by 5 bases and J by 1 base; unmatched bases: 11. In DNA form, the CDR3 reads TGTGCCAGCAGCACGAGGGGGACAGAGCTTTCCTACAATGAGCAGTTCTTC. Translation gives CASSTRGTELSYNEQFF. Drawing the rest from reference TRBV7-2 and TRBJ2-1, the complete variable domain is GAGVSQSPSNKVTEKGKDVELRCDPISGHTALYWYRQSLGQGLEFLIYFQGNSAPDKSGLPSDRFSAERTGGSVSTLTIQRTQQEDSAVYLCASSTRGTELSYNEQFFGPGTRLTVL.

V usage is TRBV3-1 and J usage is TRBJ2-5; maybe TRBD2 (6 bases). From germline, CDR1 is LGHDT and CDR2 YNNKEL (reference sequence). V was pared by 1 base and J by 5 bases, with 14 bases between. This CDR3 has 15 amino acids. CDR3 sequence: CASSQVKAGLETQYF. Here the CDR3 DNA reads TGTGCCAGCAGCCAAGTCAAAGCGGGTCTCGAGACCCAGTACTTC.

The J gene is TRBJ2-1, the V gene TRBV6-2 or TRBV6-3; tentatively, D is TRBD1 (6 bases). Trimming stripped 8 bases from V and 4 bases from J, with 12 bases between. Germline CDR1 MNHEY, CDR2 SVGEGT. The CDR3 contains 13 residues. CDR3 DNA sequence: TGTGCCAGCCTAGAAGGACAGTACAATGAGCAGTTCTTC. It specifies CASLEGQYNEQFF.

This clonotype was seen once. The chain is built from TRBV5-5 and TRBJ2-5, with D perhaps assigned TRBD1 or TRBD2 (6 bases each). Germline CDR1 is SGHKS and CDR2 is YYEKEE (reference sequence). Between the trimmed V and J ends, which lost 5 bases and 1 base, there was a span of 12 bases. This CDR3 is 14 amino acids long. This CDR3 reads CASRTGGSQETQYF. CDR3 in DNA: TGTGCCAGCAGGACCGGGGGCAGCCAAGAGACCCAGTACTTC.

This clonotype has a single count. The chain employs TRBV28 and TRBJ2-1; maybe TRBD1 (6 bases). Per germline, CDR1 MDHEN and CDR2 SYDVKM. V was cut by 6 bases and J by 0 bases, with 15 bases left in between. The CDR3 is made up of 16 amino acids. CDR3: CASSPARGGSYNEQFF. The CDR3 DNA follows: TGTGCCAGCAGCCCCGCCCGAGGGGGCTCCTACAATGAGCAGTTCTTC.

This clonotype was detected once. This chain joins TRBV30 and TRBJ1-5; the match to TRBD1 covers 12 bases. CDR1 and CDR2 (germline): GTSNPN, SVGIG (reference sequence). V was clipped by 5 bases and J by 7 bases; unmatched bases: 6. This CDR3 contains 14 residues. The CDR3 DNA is TGTGCCTGGGGGGGACAGGGGGCCGGACAGCCCCAGCATTTT. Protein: CAWGGQGAGQPQHF.

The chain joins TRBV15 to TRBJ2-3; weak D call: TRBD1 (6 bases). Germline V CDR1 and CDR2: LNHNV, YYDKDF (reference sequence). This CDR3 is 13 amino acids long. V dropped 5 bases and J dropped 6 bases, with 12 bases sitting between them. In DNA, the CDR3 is TGTGCCACCAGCGGTTACAGGGTCGATACGCAGTATTTT. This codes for CATSGYRVDTQYF.

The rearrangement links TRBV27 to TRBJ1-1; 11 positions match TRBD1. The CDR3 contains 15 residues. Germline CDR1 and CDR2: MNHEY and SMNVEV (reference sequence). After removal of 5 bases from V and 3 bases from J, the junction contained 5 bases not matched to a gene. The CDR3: CASSPWTGGYTEAFF. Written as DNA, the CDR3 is TGTGCCAGCAGTCCCTGGACAGGGGGCTACACTGAAGCTTTCTTT.

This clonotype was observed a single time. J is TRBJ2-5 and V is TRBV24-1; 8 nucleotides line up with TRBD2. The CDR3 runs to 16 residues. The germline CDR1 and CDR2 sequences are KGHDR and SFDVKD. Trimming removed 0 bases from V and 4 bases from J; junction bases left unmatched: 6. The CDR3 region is CATSDLREGMGETQYF. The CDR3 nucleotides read TGTGCCACCAGTGATTTGCGGGAGGGGATGGGAGAGACCCAGTACTTC.

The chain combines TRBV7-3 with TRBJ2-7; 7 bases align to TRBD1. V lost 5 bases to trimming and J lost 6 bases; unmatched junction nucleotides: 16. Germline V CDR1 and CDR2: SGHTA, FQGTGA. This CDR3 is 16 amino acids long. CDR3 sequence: CASSHYLPLQGTEQYF. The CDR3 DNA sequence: TGTGCCAGCAGCCACTACTTGCCCCTACAGGGGACCGAGCAGTACTTC.

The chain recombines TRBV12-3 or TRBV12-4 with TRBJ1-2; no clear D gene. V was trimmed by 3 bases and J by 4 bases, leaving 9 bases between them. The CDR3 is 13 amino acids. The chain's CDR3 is CASSFDGIYGYTF. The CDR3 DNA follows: TGTGCCAGCAGTTTCGACGGGATCTATGGCTACACCTTC.

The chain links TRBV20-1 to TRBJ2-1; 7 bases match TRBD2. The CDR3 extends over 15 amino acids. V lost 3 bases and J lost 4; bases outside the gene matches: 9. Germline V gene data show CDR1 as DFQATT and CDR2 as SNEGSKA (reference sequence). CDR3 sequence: CSASRLAGGYNEQFF. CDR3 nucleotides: TGCAGTGCTAGCCGATTAGCGGGTGGTTACAATGAGCAGTTCTTC.

The CDR3 protein is CASTNRVGETQYF. As DNA, the CDR3 is TGTGCCAGCACTAACAGGGTCGGGGAGACCCAGTACTTC. The gene calls are TRBV7-2 and TRBJ2-5; tentatively, D is TRBD1 (6 bases). Trimming took off 7 bases at V and 5 bases at J, with 14 bases between the two ends. CDR3 length equals 13 residues. In germline, CDR1 is SGHTA, CDR2 FQGNSA.

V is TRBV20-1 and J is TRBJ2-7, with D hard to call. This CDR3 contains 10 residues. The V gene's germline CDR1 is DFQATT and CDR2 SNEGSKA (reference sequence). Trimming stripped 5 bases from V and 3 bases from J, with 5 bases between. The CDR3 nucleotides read TGCAGTGCTGTCCTCTACGAGCAGTACTTC. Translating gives CSAVLYEQYF.

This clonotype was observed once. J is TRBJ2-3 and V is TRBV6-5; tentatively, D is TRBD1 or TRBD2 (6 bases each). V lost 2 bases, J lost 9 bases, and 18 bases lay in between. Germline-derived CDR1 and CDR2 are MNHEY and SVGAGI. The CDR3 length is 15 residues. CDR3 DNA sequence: TGTGCCAGCAGTTACCTCCACGGCGGAGGGACAACGCAGTATTTT. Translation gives CASSYLHGGGTTQYF.

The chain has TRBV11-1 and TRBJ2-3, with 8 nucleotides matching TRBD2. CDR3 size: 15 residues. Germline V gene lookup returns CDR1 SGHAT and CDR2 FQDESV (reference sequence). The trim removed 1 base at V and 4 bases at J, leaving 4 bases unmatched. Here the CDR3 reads CASSLGTSRADTQYF. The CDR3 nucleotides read TGTGCCAGCAGCTTAGGGACTAGCAGAGCAGATACGCAGTATTTT.

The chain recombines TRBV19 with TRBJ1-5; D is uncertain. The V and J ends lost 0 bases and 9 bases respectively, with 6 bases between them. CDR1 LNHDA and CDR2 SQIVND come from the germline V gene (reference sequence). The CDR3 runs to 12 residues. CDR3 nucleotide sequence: TGTGCCAGTAGTATAGACCCCGGGCCCCAGCATTTT. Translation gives CASSIDPGPQHF.